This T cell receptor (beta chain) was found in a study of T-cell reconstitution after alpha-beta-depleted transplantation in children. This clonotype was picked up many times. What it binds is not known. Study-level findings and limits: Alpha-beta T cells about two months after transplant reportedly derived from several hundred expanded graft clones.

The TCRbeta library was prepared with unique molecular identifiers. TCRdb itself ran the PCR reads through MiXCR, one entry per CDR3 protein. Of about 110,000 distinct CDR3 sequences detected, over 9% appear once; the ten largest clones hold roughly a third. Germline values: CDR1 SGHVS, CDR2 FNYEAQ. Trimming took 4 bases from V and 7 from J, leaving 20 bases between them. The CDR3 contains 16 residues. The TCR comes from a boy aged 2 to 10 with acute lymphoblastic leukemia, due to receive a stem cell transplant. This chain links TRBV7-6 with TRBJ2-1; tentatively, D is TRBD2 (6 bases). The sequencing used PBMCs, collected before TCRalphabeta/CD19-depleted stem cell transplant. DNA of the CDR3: TGTGCCAGCAGCTCCATCGTTACGGGAGTCTGGAATGAGCAGTTCTTC. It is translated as CASSSIVTGVWNEQFF.